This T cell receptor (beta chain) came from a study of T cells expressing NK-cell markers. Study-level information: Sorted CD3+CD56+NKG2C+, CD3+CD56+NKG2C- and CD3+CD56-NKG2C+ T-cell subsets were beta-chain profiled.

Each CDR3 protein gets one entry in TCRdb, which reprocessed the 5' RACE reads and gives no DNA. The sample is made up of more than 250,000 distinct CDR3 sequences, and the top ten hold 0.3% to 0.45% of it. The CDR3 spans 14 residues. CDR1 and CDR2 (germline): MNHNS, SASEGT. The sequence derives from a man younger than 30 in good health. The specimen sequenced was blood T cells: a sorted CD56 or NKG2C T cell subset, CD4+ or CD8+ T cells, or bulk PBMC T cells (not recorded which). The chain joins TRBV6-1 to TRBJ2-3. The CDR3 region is CASSEAGYTDTQYF.